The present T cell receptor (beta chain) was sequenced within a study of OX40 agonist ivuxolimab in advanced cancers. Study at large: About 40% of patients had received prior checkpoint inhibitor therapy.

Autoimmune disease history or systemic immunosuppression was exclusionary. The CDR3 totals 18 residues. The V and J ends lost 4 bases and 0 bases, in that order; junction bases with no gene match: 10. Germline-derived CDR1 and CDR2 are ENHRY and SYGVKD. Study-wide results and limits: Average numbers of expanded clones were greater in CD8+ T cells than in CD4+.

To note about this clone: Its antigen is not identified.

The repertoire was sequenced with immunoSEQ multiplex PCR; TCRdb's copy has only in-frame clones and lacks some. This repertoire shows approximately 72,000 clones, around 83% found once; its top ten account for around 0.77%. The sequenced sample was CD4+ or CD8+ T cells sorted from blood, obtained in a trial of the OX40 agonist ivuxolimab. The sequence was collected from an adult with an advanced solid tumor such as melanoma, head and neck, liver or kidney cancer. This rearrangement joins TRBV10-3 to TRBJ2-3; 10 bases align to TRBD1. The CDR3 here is CAISVPGQGYTSTDTQYF. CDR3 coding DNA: TGTGCCATCAGTGTCCCGGGACAGGGGTACACCAGCACAGATACGCAGTATTTT.